These 28 T cell receptor beta chains came from one sample sequenced in a study of blood T cells in healthy people across ages. Together with a sample-barcoded 5' primer, a J-beta primer mix was included in a second PCR lasting roughly 6 to 12 cycles. TCRdb processed the 5' RACE reads anew with MiXCR; each CDR3 protein has one entry. The repertoire consists of over 1.5 million distinct CDR3 sequences, with 49% occurring once and the leading ten covering 2% to 2.5%. The sequenced sample was blood. These receptor sequences come from a middle-aged woman in good health.

The chain combines TRBV12-3 or TRBV12-4 with TRBJ2-1, with 8 bases that match TRBD1. The V segment lost 5 bases and the J segment 4 bases; nucleotides outside the gene matches: 4. This CDR3 is 14 amino acids long. CDR3 region: CASSTGGRYNEQFF. In DNA form, the CDR3 reads TGTGCCAGCAGTACAGGGGGTAGATACAATGAGCAGTTCTTC.

This chain joins TRBV25-1 and TRBJ1-6; D is unclear. Germline lookup yields CDR1 MGHDK and CDR2 SYGVNS. V was shortened by 4 bases and J by 1 base, with 11 bases between the two germline ends. This CDR3 spans 16 amino acids. CDR3 residues: CASSVGSSSYNSPLHF. The CDR3 DNA reads TGTGCCAGCAGTGTCGGATCTAGTTCCTATAATTCACCCCTCCACTTT.

Concerning this clonotype: Germline and junction disagree at one end, which may indicate a read error. This sequence joins TRBV6-2 or TRBV6-3 and TRBJ2-4; D not resolved. The J call may not be correct, given that the DNA end is closer to TRBJ2-7. In germline, CDR1 is MNHEY, CDR2 SVGEGT. The CDR3 extends over 12 amino acids. The CDR3 loop is CASSYPVSEQYF. For the CDR3, the DNA is TGTGCCAGTAGTTACCCCGTAAGCGAGCAGTACTTC.

This clonotype was recorded a few times. This rearrangement joins TRBV9 to TRBJ2-5; a possible D gene is TRBD2 (5 bases). CDR3 size: 14 residues. Deletions cut 0 bases from V and 1 base from J, with 7 bases between. Germline V CDR1 and CDR2: SGDLS, YYNGEE. Written as DNA, the CDR3 is TGTGCCAGCAGCGTAGGGACTTTCCAAGAGACCCAGTACTTC. Translating it yields CASSVGTFQETQYF.

Regarding this clonotype: A much larger clone lies one base from this, so it may be a read error. The chain uses TRBV7-2 and TRBJ2-3; tentatively, D is TRBD2 (7 bases). CDR3 length equals 15 residues. The germline V and J ends were trimmed by 3 bases and 1 base, with 11 bases remaining between them. CDR1 is SGHTA and CDR2 is FQGNSA in the germline V gene. CDR3 sequence reads: CASSFAGAGTDTQYF. In DNA, the CDR3 is TGTGCCAGCAGCTTTGCGGGGGCCGGCACAGATACGCAGTATTTT. Filled out from reference TRBV7-2 and TRBJ2-3, the complete variable domain reads GAGVSQSPSNKVTEKGKDVELRCDPISGHTALYWYRQSLGQGLEFLIYFQGNSAPDKSGLPSDRFSAERTGGSVSTLTIQRTQQEDSAVYLCASSFAGAGTDTQYFGPGTRLTVL.

This clonotype was seen only a few times. This chain connects TRBV20-1 to TRBJ2-7; possibly TRBD1 for D (5 bases). V was pared by 3 bases and J by 4 bases, with 7 bases between. Germline values: CDR1 DFQATT, CDR2 SNEGSKA (reference sequence). This CDR3 has 11 amino acids. The CDR3 region is CSASRQYEQYF. The CDR3 region has the DNA TGCAGTGCTAGTCGACAGTACGAGCAGTACTTC.

This clonotype was detected once. V usage is TRBV5-6 and J usage is TRBJ1-4, with D possibly TRBD1 on 5 matching bases. V was pared by 1 base and J by 6 bases, with 10 bases between. The germline CDR1 and CDR2 sequences are SGHDT and YYEEEE. The CDR3 totals 14 residues. The CDR3 DNA sequence: TGTGCCAGCAGCTTGAAGGGGTCGGATGAAAAACTGTTTTTT. Residues: CASSLKGSDEKLFF.

This chain joins TRBV28 and TRBJ2-3; TRBD2 might be the D (7 bases). The CDR3 extends over 13 amino acids. Looked up from germline, CDR1 is MDHEN and CDR2 is SYDVKM. Trimming took 3 bases from V and 8 from J, leaving 12 bases between them. The CDR3 sequence: CASSFRGAGTQYF. DNA for the CDR3: TGTGCCAGCAGTTTCCGGGGGGCGGGTACGCAGTATTTT.

The chain is built from TRBV6-5 and TRBJ1-5; D ambiguous. Per germline, CDR1 MNHEY and CDR2 SVGAGI. The CDR3 loop spans 16 amino acids. V shed 4 bases and J shed 0 bases, with 13 bases lying between them. The CDR3 is CASSSRTPYSNQPQHF. The CDR3, as DNA: TGTGCCAGCAGTTCTCGTACACCATATAGCAATCAGCCCCAGCATTTT.

This clonotype was counted once. V gene TRBV6-5 combines with J gene TRBJ1-1; the D gene is possibly TRBD1 (6 bases). The V gene's germline CDR1 is MNHEY and CDR2 SVGAGI. This CDR3 region has 15 residues. V was cut by 6 bases and J by 8 bases, with 22 bases left in between. Here the CDR3 reads CASRRIGGRGKEAFF. DNA of the CDR3: TGTGCCAGCAGGCGAATAGGGGGGAGGGGAAAAGAAGCTTTCTTT.

The chain links TRBV14 to TRBJ2-5; D is perhaps TRBD1 (6 bases). The V and J ends lost 4 bases and 4 bases respectively, with 10 bases between them. Germline CDR1 is SGHDN and CDR2 is FVKESK. CDR3 size: 13 residues. CDR3 bases: TGTGCCAGCAGCCGTCTAGGGGGAGAGACCCAGTACTTC. As protein: CASSRLGGETQYF.

The V and J genes are TRBV18 and TRBJ2-4; tentatively, D is TRBD1 (5 bases). The last part of the DNA fits TRBJ2-7 better; the J call may be wrong. CDR1 and CDR2 from the germline V gene are KGHSH and LQKENI. This CDR3 is built from 14 residues. CDR3 in DNA: TGTGCCAGCTCGCCGCCCCAGGGTAACTACGAGCAGTACTTC. This encodes CASSPPQGNYEQYF.

V usage is TRBV18 and J usage is TRBJ2-7; D may be TRBD2 (6 bases). The CDR3 totals 15 residues. The germline V gene has CDR1 KGHSH and CDR2 LQKENI. V dropped 6 bases and J dropped 0 bases, with 15 bases sitting between them. Written as DNA, the CDR3 is TGTGCCAGCTCCCGCGGGACCGACGGCTCCTACGAGCAGTACTTC. As protein: CASSRGTDGSYEQYF.

V usage is TRBV2 and J usage is TRBJ1-2; 9 bases are shared with TRBD1. This CDR3 contains 16 residues. The germline V gene has CDR1 SNHLY and CDR2 FYNNEI. Trimming removed 4 bases from V and 0 bases from J; junction bases left unmatched: 6. The CDR3 protein is CASSGSDRGANYGYTF. Here the CDR3 DNA reads TGTGCCAGCAGTGGATCGGACAGGGGTGCTAACTATGGCTACACCTTC. Filled out from reference TRBV2 and TRBJ1-2, the complete variable domain reads EPEVTQTPSHQVTQMGQEVILRCVPISNHLYFYWYRQILGQKVEFLVSFYNNEISEKSEIFDDQFSVERPDGSNFTLKIRSTKLEDSAMYFCASSGSDRGANYGYTFGSGTRLTVV.

The CDR3 DNA sequence: TGCGCCAGCAGCCAAGAGGGCTGGACAGGGGGGAATGAGCAGTTCTTC. Protein product: CASSQEGWTGGNEQFF. This sequence joins TRBV4-1 and TRBJ2-1; 10 positions agree with TRBD1. Germline-derived CDR1 and CDR2 are MGHRA and YSYEKL. The CDR3 contains 16 residues. After removal of 0 bases from V and 7 bases from J, the junction contained 6 bases not matched to a gene.

This clonotype was seen more than once but under ten times. V and J are TRBV27 and TRBJ2-3, with D hard to call. Trimming stripped 4 bases from V and 1 base from J, with 9 bases between. The CDR3 loop spans 14 amino acids. Germline CDR1 reads MNHEY; CDR2 reads SMNVEV (reference sequence). For the CDR3, the DNA is TGTGCCAGCAGTTCGGTTTGGGGCACAGATACGCAGTATTTT. As protein: CASSSVWGTDTQYF.

This clonotype was detected a few times. The chain has TRBV6-5 and TRBJ1-5; weak D call: TRBD1 (6 bases). With 8 bases removed from V and 3 bases from J, the gap between germline ends came to 14 bases. The germline gives CDR1 MNHEY, CDR2 SVGAGI. The CDR3 runs 14 residues. CDR3 sequence reads: CASEGDGNNQPQHF. CDR3 in DNA: TGTGCCAGCGAGGGGGACGGAAACAATCAGCCCCAGCATTTT.

The rearrangement links TRBV2 to TRBJ2-3; no clear D gene. CDR1 is SNHLY, CDR2 FYNNEI, per germline. This CDR3 region has 12 residues. V dropped 2 bases and J dropped 6 bases, with 6 bases sitting between them. The CDR3 DNA sequence: TGTGCCAGCAGTGAACTTCCGGATACGCAGTATTTT. This encodes CASSELPDTQYF. The variable domain in full, completed from reference TRBV2 and TRBJ2-3, reads EPEVTQTPSHQVTQMGQEVILRCVPISNHLYFYWYRQILGQKVEFLVSFYNNEISEKSEIFDDQFSVERPDGSNFTLKIRSTKLEDSAMYFCASSELPDTQYFGPGTRLTVL.

A few counts support this clonotype. The chain is built from TRBV4-2 and TRBJ2-1, with TRBD1 identical over 7 bases. The CDR3 totals 16 residues. The trim removed 1 base at V and 5 bases at J, leaving 8 bases unmatched. Germline V CDR1 and CDR2: LGHNA, YNFKEQ. In nucleotides, the CDR3 is TGTGCCAGCAGCCAAGCGAACAGGGGCTTTAACAATGAGCAGTTCTTC. It encodes CASSQANRGFNNEQFF.

This clonotype was seen once. At one end, the junction sequence differs from germline, possibly due to a read error. The chain links TRBV7-7 to TRBJ2-5; 7 positions agree with TRBD1. CDR3 length: 15 amino acids. CDR1 is SSHAT and CDR2 is FNYEAQ in the germline V gene (reference sequence). CDR3 region: CASSPDRVPQETQYF. DNA for the CDR3: TGTGCTAGCAGCCCAGACAGGGTCCCCCAAGAGACCCAGTACTTC.

This clonotype was counted a few times. The rearrangement joins TRBV5-4 to TRBJ2-5, with D perhaps TRBD1 (5 bases). The J call may be mistaken, given a closer DNA end match to TRBJ2-7. Per the germline V gene, CDR1 is SGHNT and CDR2 is YYREEE (reference sequence). This CDR3 is built from 14 residues. The CDR3 is CASSLGTPSHEQYF. The CDR3 DNA reads TGTGCCAGCAGCTTGGGGACACCGTCCCACGAGCAGTACTTC.

This clonotype has just one count. The rearrangement links TRBV6-5 to TRBJ2-7; D possibly matches TRBD1 or TRBD2 (5 bases each). The CDR3 covers 14 residues. Trimming pared 6 bases from V and 0 bases from J, leaving 12 bases between. In germline, CDR1 is MNHEY, CDR2 SVGAGI. The CDR3 region is CASSAGTTSYEQYF. The CDR3 coding sequence is TGTGCCAGCAGCGCCGGGACGACCTCCTACGAGCAGTACTTC.

The CDR3 DNA reads as TGTGCCATCAGGACCGCATCCTACAATGAGCAGTTCTTC. Amino acid sequence: CAIRTASYNEQFF. The chain couples TRBV10-3 to TRBJ2-1; D not resolved. Germline V CDR1 and CDR2: ENHRY, SYGVKD. V was clipped by 6 bases and J by 1 base, with 7 bases between them. The CDR3 extends over 13 amino acids.

The chain has TRBV15 and TRBJ2-5; 11 nucleotides align to TRBD2. CDR1 is LNHNV, CDR2 YYDKDF, per germline (reference sequence). The CDR3 has 18 amino acids. The V and J ends lost 0 bases and 5 bases, in that order; junction bases with no gene match: 11. The CDR3 DNA reads TGTGCCACCAGCAGAGATAGGGCTACTAGCGGGGGTCGGGAGACCCAGTACTTC. Its protein product is CATSRDRATSGGRETQYF.

Only a few counts were recorded for this clonotype. This rearrangement joins TRBV11-2 to TRBJ2-1; 8 bases are shared with TRBD2. CDR1 SGHAT and CDR2 FQNNGV come from the germline V gene. Germline trimming cut 3 bases from V and 12 bases from J; bases unmatched to any gene: 7. The length of the CDR3 is 13 residues. DNA of the CDR3: TGTGCCAGCAGCTTCGGGGGGGCGATACTGCAGTTCTTC. Protein: CASSFGGAILQFF.

Ten or more counts support this clonotype. The chain is built from TRBV7-2 and TRBJ2-7; possibly TRBD1 for D (6 bases). This CDR3 has 15 residues. Between the trimmed V and J ends, which lost 3 bases and 4 bases, there was a span of 16 bases. Germline CDR1 is SGHTA and CDR2 is FQGNSA. CDR3 DNA sequence: TGTGCCAGCAGCTTTCCCCAGGGGAATAGGTACGAGCAGTACTTC. The encoded protein is CASSFPQGNRYEQYF.

The sample holds a few counts of this clonotype. Sequence at one end of the junction differs from germline and may be a read error. V gene TRBV19 combines with J gene TRBJ1-2, with D possibly being TRBD1 (5 bases). The CDR3 runs 13 residues. Germline V lookup: CDR1 LNHDA, CDR2 SQIVND (reference sequence). CDR3 DNA sequence: TGTGCCGGTAGCCCCGGGACGGGGTACGGCTACACCTTC. Its protein is CAGSPGTGYGYTF.

In the case of this clonotype: A much larger clonotype is one base distant, so this may be a read error. J is TRBJ2-3 and V is TRBV12-5; 9 nucleotides align to TRBD2. This CDR3 has 15 amino acids. Germline CDR1 is LGHNT and CDR2 is FRNRAP. The CDR3 region has the DNA TGTGCTAGTGGCAGCAGCGGGGGGATAACAGATACGCGGTATTTT. Amino acid sequence: CASGSSGGITDTRYF.